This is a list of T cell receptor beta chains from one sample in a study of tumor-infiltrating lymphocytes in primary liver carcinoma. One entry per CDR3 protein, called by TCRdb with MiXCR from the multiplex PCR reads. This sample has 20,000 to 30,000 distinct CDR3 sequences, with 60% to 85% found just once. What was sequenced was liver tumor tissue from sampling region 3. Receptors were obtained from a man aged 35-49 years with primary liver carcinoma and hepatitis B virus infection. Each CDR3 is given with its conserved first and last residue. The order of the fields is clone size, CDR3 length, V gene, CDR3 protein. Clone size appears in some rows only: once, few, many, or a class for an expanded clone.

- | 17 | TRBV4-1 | CVSSQYPGPPGYNEQFF
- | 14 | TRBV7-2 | CAGSLEPSAYEQYF
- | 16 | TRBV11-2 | CASRSRDSAHHGTQYF
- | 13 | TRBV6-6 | CASRYSGVNVLTF
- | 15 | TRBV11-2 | CASSLVYSGSNEQFF
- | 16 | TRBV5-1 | CASNMGLSYSTDTQYF
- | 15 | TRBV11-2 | CTISLDGFANEKLFF
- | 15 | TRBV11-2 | CATSLDGSANEKPFF
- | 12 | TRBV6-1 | CACIIGATEAFF
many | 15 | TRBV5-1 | CASSTSGPPQETQYF
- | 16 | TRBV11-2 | CANSQTPGMGKETQYF
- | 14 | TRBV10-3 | CAISEYEDDQPHHF
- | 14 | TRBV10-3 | CAISPYSGAYEQYF
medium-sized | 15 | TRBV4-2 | CARNELGVGVITQYF
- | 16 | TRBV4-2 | CVSSQAASWVSYEQYF
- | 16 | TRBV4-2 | CASSQAASRVSYEQYF
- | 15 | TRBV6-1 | CVSSEESGNTRELFF
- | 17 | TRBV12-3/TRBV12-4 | CASSLIFGPALNTEAFF
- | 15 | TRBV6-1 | CASSISGDRVSEQFF
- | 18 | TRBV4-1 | CANSQVASGSVYTDTQYF
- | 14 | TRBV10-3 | CVIREREDTRELFF
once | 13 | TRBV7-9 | CVSSRLLKTEAFF